This TCR beta chain was recovered during a study of blood T cell repertoires in COVID-19. Study at large: Italy, Spain and the United States were the sources of the convalescent and acute COVID-19 samples. Sample material is recorded as cDNA or gDNA derived from T cells, B-cell-depleted T cells, or PBMCs.

In the study's own analysis: Reference gene primer amplification gave estimated nucleated cell counts. TCRdb's copy holds only in-frame clones and misses some; the assay was immunoSEQ multiplex PCR. That table supplies the V and J calls and clone size; D and trimming were determined from the DNA. In the table there are more than 25,000 clones, roughly 94% of which are singletons. J gave up 9 bases and V 6 bases, and 7 bases lay outside the gene matches. The CDR3 loop spans 12 amino acids. Germline CDR1 is WSHSY and CDR2 is SAAADI. Sequencing was performed on peripheral blood. The receptor comes from a human donor with active COVID-19. The donor label of this sample is uncertain. V gene TRBV10-2 combines with J gene TRBJ2-5, with 7 bases aligning to TRBD2. The CDR3 sequence is CASSGTTLSQYF. For the CDR3, the DNA is TGCGCCAGCAGCGGGACTACTCTTTCCCAGTACTTC.